A single sample gave rise to the 31 T cell receptor beta chains below, sequenced in a study of shared clonotypes between healthy human individuals. Some clones are missing from TCRdb's copy, which holds only in-frame ones; the method was immunoSEQ multiplex PCR. The sample holds more than 850,000 clones, approximately 80% seen once. The source material was memory CD4+ T cells from PBMCs. Subset noted: CD45RA-negative fraction. These receptors were obtained from a man in his late teens or twenties in good health. Some clones in this sample may be carry-over from other donors' samples.

The CDR3 nucleotides are TGTGCCAGCAGCCAGGGATTGACGGAGACCCAGTACTTC. Its protein is CASSQGLTETQYF. The genes are TRBV5-5 and TRBJ2-5; TRBD1 might be the D (5 bases). Germline V CDR1 and CDR2: SGHKS, YYEKEE (reference sequence). This CDR3 contains 13 residues. Trimming removed 4 bases at V and 5 bases at J, with 12 bases between.

This chain connects TRBV7-6 to TRBJ2-3; D is possibly TRBD2 (6 bases). V dropped 4 bases and J dropped 5 bases, with 19 bases sitting between them. CDR1 and CDR2 (germline): SGHVS, FNYEAQ. The CDR3 consists of 16 residues. CDR3 loop: CASSWRTGTRLDTQYF. The CDR3 region has the DNA TGTGCCAGCAGCTGGAGAACCGGGACTCGACTAGATACGCAGTATTTT.

The chain carries TRBV11-2 and TRBJ2-6; no clear D. Germline V gene lookup returns CDR1 SGHAT and CDR2 FQNNGV. V was cut by 2 bases and J by 0 bases, with 8 bases left in between. The CDR3 consists of 16 residues. CDR3 loop: CASSLRDSSGANVLTF. CDR3 in DNA: TGTGCCAGCAGCTTAAGAGATAGCTCTGGGGCCAACGTCCTGACTTTC.

The rearrangement uses TRBV9 and TRBJ2-2, with 7 bases fitting TRBD1. Trimming removed 4 bases from V and 0 bases from J; junction bases left unmatched: 9. The germline V gene encodes CDR1 SGDLS and CDR2 YYNGEE. This CDR3 region has 17 residues. CDR3 DNA: TGTGCCAGCAGCTCCCATACCGGGACAGCGAACACCGGGGAGCTGTTTTTT. Amino acid sequence: CASSSHTGTANTGELFF. Filled out from reference TRBV9 and TRBJ2-2, the complete variable domain reads DSGVTQTPKHLITATGQRVTLRCSPRSGDLSVYWYQQSLDQGLQFLIQYYNGEERAKGNILERFSAQQFPDLHSELNLSSLELGDSALYFCASSSHTGTANTGELFFGEGSRLTVL.

This chain links TRBV4-3 with TRBJ2-1; no clear D. The germline V and J ends were trimmed by 0 bases and 8 bases, with 8 bases remaining between them. Per the germline V gene, CDR1 is LGHNA and CDR2 is YSLEER. This CDR3 is built from 13 residues. DNA for the CDR3: TGCGCCAGCAGCCAAGATTTCGAGGATGAGCAGTTCTTC. Residues: CASSQDFEDEQFF.

The chain joins TRBV25-1 to TRBJ2-7; 7 positions match TRBD2. V lost 4 bases, J lost 3 bases, and 9 bases stayed unmatched. Germline V gives CDR1 MGHDK, CDR2 SYGVNS. CDR3 length equals 15 residues. The CDR3, as DNA: TGTGCCAGCAGTGTTGGGGAGGGGATAGGCTACGAGCAGTACTTC. Protein product: CASSVGEGIGYEQYF.

The V and J genes are TRBV9 and TRBJ2-3, with 7 bases lining up with TRBD1. Germline assignment: CDR1 SGDLS and CDR2 YYNGEE. This CDR3 has 16 residues. The V gene end was trimmed by 3 bases and the J gene end by 10 bases; junction bases not matched to a gene: 17. This CDR3 reads CASSASGWDSLSAQYF. The CDR3 nucleotides read TGTGCCAGCAGCGCCTCTGGGTGGGACAGCCTTTCGGCGCAGTATTTT.

This clone was counted only a few times. The chain combines TRBV7-7 with TRBJ2-2, with a tentative D call TRBD1 (6 bases). This CDR3 contains 12 residues. Trimming took 5 bases from V and 6 from J, leaving 7 bases between them. Per germline, CDR1 SSHAT and CDR2 FNYEAQ (reference sequence). The CDR3 region has the DNA TGTGCCAGCAGCGAGGGGGCCGGGGAGCTGTTTTTT. This encodes CASSEGAGELFF.

The CDR3 sequence: CASSGKGGGEKLFF. Written as DNA, the CDR3 is TGTGCCAGCAGTGGAAAAGGGGGAGGTGAAAAACTGTTTTTT. The chain combines TRBV25-1 with TRBJ1-4; possible D gene TRBD1, 6 bases. The CDR3 runs 14 residues. Trimming stripped 4 bases from V and 7 bases from J, with 13 bases between. CDR1 is MGHDK, CDR2 SYGVNS, per germline.

The chain links TRBV5-1 to TRBJ2-3; D is unclear. The length of the CDR3 is 15 residues. V lost 0 bases and J 0 bases, leaving 8 bases between the germline ends. Looked up from germline, CDR1 is SGHRS and CDR2 is YFSETQ. CDR3 amino acids: CASSLVPQSTDTQYF. CDR3 sequence (DNA): TGCGCCAGCAGCTTGGTCCCTCAAAGCACAGATACGCAGTATTTT. The complete variable domain, with remaining parts taken from reference TRBV5-1 and TRBJ2-3, reads KAGVTQTPRYLIKTRGQQVTLSCSPISGHRSVSWYQQTPGQGLQFLFEYFSETQRNKGNFPGRFSGRQFSNSRSEMNVSTLELGDSALYLCASSLVPQSTDTQYFGPGTRLTVL.

The CDR3 nucleotides are TGTGCCAGCAGCCTTGGGCTAGCATGGACAGATACGCAGTATTTT. It yields the protein CASSLGLAWTDTQYF. V gene TRBV11-2 combines with J gene TRBJ2-3; TRBD2 is a possible D gene (5 bases). The CDR3 is 15 amino acids. The ends were cut back, 5 bases at V and 3 bases at J, with 15 bases in the middle. Germline assignment: CDR1 SGHAT and CDR2 FQNNGV. Looking up the rest from reference TRBV11-2 and TRBJ2-3 gives the full variable domain: EAGVAQSPRYKIIEKRQSVAFWCNPISGHATLYWYQQILGQGPKLLIQFQNNGVVDDSQLPKDRFSAERLKGVDSTLKIQPAKLEDSAVYLCASSLGLAWTDTQYFGPGTRLTVL.

The rearrangement uses TRBV28 and TRBJ1-2; a possible D gene is TRBD1 (6 bases). Germline V gene sequence: CDR1 MDHEN, CDR2 SYDVKM. Trimming took 7 bases from V and 4 from J, leaving 19 bases between them. The CDR3 loop spans 15 amino acids. The DNA of the CDR3 is TGTGCCAGCACCACCTCCCGCGGGGGGCCCTATGGCTACACCTTC. Residues: CASTTSRGGPYGYTF.

The chain recombines TRBV29-1 with TRBJ2-3; TRBD1 agrees at 9 bases. Germline V gene lookup returns CDR1 SQVTM and CDR2 ANQGSEA. This CDR3 spans 13 amino acids. The J segment lost 4 bases and the V segment lost 7 bases, leaving 6 bases of the junction unmatched. The CDR3 protein is CSGGQGKADTQYF. The CDR3 coding sequence is TGCAGCGGGGGACAGGGTAAAGCAGATACGCAGTATTTT.

The chain's CDR3 is CASSLSLAGGPGETQYF. The CDR3 DNA reads TGTGCCAGCAGCTTGTCCCTAGCGGGAGGGCCGGGTGAGACCCAGTACTTC. The V gene is TRBV5-4, the J gene TRBJ2-5; 12 nucleotides align to TRBD2. CDR1 is SGHNT and CDR2 is YYREEE in the germline V gene (reference sequence). Trimming removed 1 base from V and 5 bases from J; junction bases left unmatched: 9. This CDR3 comprises 17 residues.

The genes are TRBV2 and TRBJ1-1; TRBD1 aligns across 8 bases. Germline V gene lookup returns CDR1 SNHLY and CDR2 FYNNEI. CDR3 length equals 14 residues. The V gene end was trimmed by 6 bases and the J gene end by 3 bases; junction bases not matched to a gene: 6. The CDR3 reads CASSYGQGDTEAFF. CDR3 DNA sequence: TGTGCCAGCAGCTATGGACAGGGCGACACTGAAGCTTTCTTT.

The table lists this clone with many counts. The CDR3, as DNA: TGTGCCAGCCTAAGGACTAGCGGTGGCGCGAACACCGGGGAGCTGTTTTTT. Its protein product is CASLRTSGGANTGELFF. The rearrangement links TRBV19 to TRBJ2-2, with 10 nucleotides matching TRBD2. J gave up 0 bases and V 9 bases, and 10 bases lay outside the gene matches. CDR3 size: 17 residues. Germline loops: CDR1 LNHDA, CDR2 SQIVND (reference sequence).

This rearrangement joins TRBV6-5 to TRBJ2-2, with D uncertain. The CDR3 contains 14 residues. CDR1 and CDR2 (germline): MNHEY, SVGAGI. Trimming shortened V by 11 bases and J by 0 bases, and 13 bases separated the two germline ends. The CDR3 spells CACSYQANTGELFF. Written as DNA, the CDR3 is TGTGCCTGCTCATATCAGGCGAACACCGGGGAGCTGTTTTTT.

This chain's CDR3 is CASSLIFRGAPNYGYTF. The DNA for the CDR3 is TGTGCCAGCAGCTTAATCTTCCGGGGGGCTCCTAACTATGGCTACACCTTC. The genes are TRBV7-8 and TRBJ1-2; D may be TRBD1 (6 bases). Germline V CDR1 and CDR2: SGHVS, FQNEAQ. The CDR3 consists of 17 residues. Trimming took 2 bases from V and 0 from J, leaving 16 bases between them. The full variable domain, rest sourced from reference TRBV7-8 and TRBJ1-2, is GAGVSQSPRYKVAKRGQDVALRCDPISGHVSLFWYQQALGQGPEFLTYFQNEAQLDKSGLPSDRFFAERPEGSVSTLKIQRTQQEDSAVYLCASSLIFRGAPNYGYTFGSGTRLTVV.

This clone was counted between two and nine times. The chain links TRBV5-5 to TRBJ1-2, with a tentative D call TRBD1 (6 bases). The CDR3 length is 15 residues. Trimming stripped 0 bases from V and 4 bases from J, with 13 bases between. From germline, CDR1 is SGHKS and CDR2 YYEKEE (reference sequence). The CDR3 coding sequence is TGTGCCAGCAGCTTGGCCACAGGGTCTGGCTATGGCTACACCTTC. This translates into CASSLATGSGYGYTF.

This chain links TRBV5-1 with TRBJ1-2; 10 bases line up with TRBD1. Germline V gene lookup returns CDR1 SGHRS and CDR2 YFSETQ. The CDR3 is made up of 14 amino acids. After removal of 4 bases from V and 7 bases from J, the junction contained 7 bases not matched to a gene. This CDR3 reads CASSLGTGVIGYTF. CDR3 nucleotides: TGCGCCAGCAGCCTTGGGACAGGGGTTATTGGCTACACCTTC. Looking up the rest from reference TRBV5-1 and TRBJ1-2 gives the full variable domain: KAGVTQTPRYLIKTRGQQVTLSCSPISGHRSVSWYQQTPGQGLQFLFEYFSETQRNKGNFPGRFSGRQFSNSRSEMNVSTLELGDSALYLCASSLGTGVIGYTFGSGTRLTVV.

This rearrangement joins TRBV10-3 to TRBJ2-1; 12 positions match TRBD2. CDR1 is ENHRY and CDR2 is SYGVKD in the germline V gene. Trimming removed 2 bases from V and 6 bases from J; junction bases left unmatched: 5. The CDR3 is 16 amino acids. CDR3 coding DNA: TGTGCCATCAGTGAGCTAGCGGGAGGGCCATCCAATGAGCAGTTCTTC. Translating gives CAISELAGGPSNEQFF.

In regard to this clone: Other nucleotide sequences from this sample produce the same CDR3. This chain uses TRBV28 with TRBJ2-1; D ambiguous. Germline CDR1 reads MDHEN; CDR2 reads SYDVKM. V was trimmed by 1 base and J by 6 bases, leaving 4 bases between them. The CDR3 is made up of 12 amino acids. This CDR3 reads CASSLSSNEQFF. CDR3 coding DNA: TGTGCCAGCAGTTTATCGAGCAATGAGCAGTTCTTC.

This chain uses TRBV11-1 with TRBJ2-1, with TRBD2 matching 13 bases. Per the germline V gene, CDR1 is SGHAT and CDR2 is FQDESV (reference sequence). The CDR3 length is 16 residues. V was pared by 3 bases and J by 8 bases, with 7 bases of the junction left unmatched. CDR3: CASSLWTSGSGDEQFF. The CDR3 DNA is TGTGCCAGCAGCTTGTGGACTAGCGGGAGTGGGGATGAGCAGTTCTTC. Using reference TRBV11-1 and TRBJ2-1 for the parts outside the CDR3, the full variable domain is EAEVAQSPRYKITEKSQAVAFWCDPISGHATLYWYRQILGQGPELLVQFQDESVVDDSQLPKDRFSAERLKGVDSTLKIQPAELGDSAMYLCASSLWTSGSGDEQFFGPGTRLTVL.

V gene TRBV7-9 combines with J gene TRBJ1-2; D is ambiguous. V was trimmed by 3 bases and J by 6 bases, leaving 11 bases between them. The CDR3 is made up of 13 amino acids. The germline gives CDR1 SEHNR, CDR2 FQNEAQ (reference sequence). The CDR3 sequence is CASSFVKSNGYTF. The CDR3 DNA is TGTGCCAGCAGCTTTGTAAAGAGCAATGGCTACACCTTC.

As regards this clone: The identical CDR3 is also encoded by other nucleotide sequences in the sample. The chain is built from TRBV28 and TRBJ1-2, with a tentative D call TRBD1 (6 bases). The V end lost 4 bases, the J end lost 4 bases, and 7 bases lay between the germline ends. The CDR3 consists of 12 residues. In germline, CDR1 is MDHEN, CDR2 SYDVKM. CDR3 DNA: TGTGCCAGCAGTTCGGGGGCCTATGGCTACACCTTC. This codes for CASSSGAYGYTF.

The V and J genes are TRBV30 and TRBJ2-3; D is unresolved. Germline-derived CDR1 and CDR2 are GTSNPN and SVGIG (reference sequence). With 0 bases removed from V and 0 bases from J, the gap between germline ends came to 4 bases. This CDR3 comprises 13 residues. The CDR3 region is CAWSVFSTDTQYF. CDR3 in DNA: TGTGCCTGGAGTGTTTTTAGCACAGATACGCAGTATTTT.

The V gene is TRBV19, the J gene TRBJ1-4; 7 nucleotides align to TRBD1. The CDR3 runs to 15 residues. Germline assignment: CDR1 LNHDA and CDR2 SQIVND (reference sequence). V was clipped by 5 bases and J by 3 bases; unmatched bases: 6. CDR3 amino acids: CASSLQGLANEKLFF. In DNA, the CDR3 is TGTGCCAGTAGTTTACAGGGGCTGGCTAATGAAAAACTGTTTTTT.

The V and J genes are TRBV6-1 and TRBJ2-2; D possibly uses TRBD1 or TRBD2 (6 bases each). The germline V gene encodes CDR1 MNHNS and CDR2 SASEGT. The CDR3 spans 14 residues. V was pared by 6 bases and J by 7 bases, with 15 bases between. In DNA form, the CDR3 reads TGTGCCAGCAGGGAACAGGGACTTAGCGGGGAGCTGTTTTTT. Translating it yields CASREQGLSGELFF.

This clone occurred once. The J gene is TRBJ2-1, the V gene TRBV21-1; the table's D call TRBD2 went unverified against the DNA. TRBV21-1 is a documented pseudogene. The CDR3 has 16 amino acids. DNA for the CDR3: TGTGCCAGCAGCAACAACACCGGACTTATCTACAATGAGCAGTTCTTC. Its translation: CASSNNTGLIYNEQFF.

This chain links TRBV7-9 with TRBJ1-2, with D possibly being TRBD1 (6 bases). The CDR3 has 14 residues. Looked up from germline, CDR1 is SEHNR and CDR2 is FQNEAQ (reference sequence). Between the trimmed V and J ends, which lost 1 base and 7 bases, there was a span of 13 bases. As DNA, the CDR3 is TGTGCCAGCAGCTTAGAGGGGCAGGGGCCTGGCTACACCTTC. The encoded protein is CASSLEGQGPGYTF.

This clone came up once. The chain carries TRBV10-3 and TRBJ1-1; D not certain. The CDR3 runs 14 residues. Trimming cost V 2 bases and J 3 bases, with 10 bases left between them. CDR1 ENHRY and CDR2 SYGVKD come from the germline V gene. In nucleotides, the CDR3 is TGTGCCATCAGTGAGACAGTGCAAGACACTGAAGCTTTCTTT. It yields the protein CAISETVQDTEAFF.